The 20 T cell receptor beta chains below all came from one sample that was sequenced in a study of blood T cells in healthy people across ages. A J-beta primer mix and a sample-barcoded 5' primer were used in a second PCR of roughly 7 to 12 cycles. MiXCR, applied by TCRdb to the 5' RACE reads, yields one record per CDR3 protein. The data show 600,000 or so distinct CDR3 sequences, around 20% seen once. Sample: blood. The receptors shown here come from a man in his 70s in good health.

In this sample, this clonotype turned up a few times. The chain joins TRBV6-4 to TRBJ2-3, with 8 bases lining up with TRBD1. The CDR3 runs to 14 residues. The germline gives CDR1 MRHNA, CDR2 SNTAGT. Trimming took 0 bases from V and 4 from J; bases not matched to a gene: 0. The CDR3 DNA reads TGTGCCAGCAGTGACTCACAGGGGGCAGATACGCAGTATTTT. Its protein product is CASSDSQGADTQYF.

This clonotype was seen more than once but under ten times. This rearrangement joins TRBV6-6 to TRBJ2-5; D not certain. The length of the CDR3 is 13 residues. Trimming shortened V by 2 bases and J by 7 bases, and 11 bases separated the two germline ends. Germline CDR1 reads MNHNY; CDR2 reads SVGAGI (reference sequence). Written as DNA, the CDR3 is TGTGCCAGCAGTTACCACGAGCCCGCGACCCAGTACTTC. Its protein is CASSYHEPATQYF.

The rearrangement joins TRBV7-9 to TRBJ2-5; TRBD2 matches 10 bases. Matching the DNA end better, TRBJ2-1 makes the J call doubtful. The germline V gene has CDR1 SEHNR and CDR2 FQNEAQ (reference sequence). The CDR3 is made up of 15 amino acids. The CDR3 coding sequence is TGTGCCAGCAGCTTAGTTAGCGGGAGGTACAATGAGCAGTTCTTC. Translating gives CASSLVSGRYNEQFF.

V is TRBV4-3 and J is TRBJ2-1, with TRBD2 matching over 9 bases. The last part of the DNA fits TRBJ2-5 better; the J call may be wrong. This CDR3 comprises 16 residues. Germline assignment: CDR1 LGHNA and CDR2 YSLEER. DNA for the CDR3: TGCGCCAGCAGCCAAGATGGGCGGGAGGGCCTAGAGACCCAGTACTTC. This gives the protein CASSQDGREGLETQYF.

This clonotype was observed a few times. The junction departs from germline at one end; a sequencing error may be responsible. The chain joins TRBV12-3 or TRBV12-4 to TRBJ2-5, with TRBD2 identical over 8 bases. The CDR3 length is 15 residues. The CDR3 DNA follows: TGTGCCAGCAGTTTCGTGGCGGGAGGCTACAATGAGCGGTTCTTC. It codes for CASSFVAGGYNERFF.

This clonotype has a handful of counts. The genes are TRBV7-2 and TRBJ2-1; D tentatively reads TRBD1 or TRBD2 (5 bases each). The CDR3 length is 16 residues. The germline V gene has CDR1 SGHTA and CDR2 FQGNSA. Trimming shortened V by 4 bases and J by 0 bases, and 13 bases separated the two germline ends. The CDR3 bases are TGTGCCAGCAGCTCGAACGGGGCTAGCTCCTACAATGAGCAGTTCTTC. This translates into CASSSNGASSYNEQFF.

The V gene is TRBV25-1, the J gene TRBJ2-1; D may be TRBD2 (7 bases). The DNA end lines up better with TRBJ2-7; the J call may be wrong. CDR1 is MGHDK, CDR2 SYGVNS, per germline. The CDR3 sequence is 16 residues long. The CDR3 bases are TGTGCCAGCAGTGCCTTCGGGGGGCAGGTATCCTACGAGCAGTACTTC. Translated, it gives CASSAFGGQVSYEQYF.

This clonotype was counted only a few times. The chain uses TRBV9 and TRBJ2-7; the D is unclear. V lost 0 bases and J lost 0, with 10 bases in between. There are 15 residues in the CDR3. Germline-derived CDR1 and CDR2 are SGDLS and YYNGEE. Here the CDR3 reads CASSVGVGISYEQYF. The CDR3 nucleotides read TGTGCCAGCAGCGTAGGGGTCGGCATCTCCTACGAGCAGTACTTC. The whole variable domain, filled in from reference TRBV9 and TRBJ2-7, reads DSGVTQTPKHLITATGQRVTLRCSPRSGDLSVYWYQQSLDQGLQFLIQYYNGEERAKGNILERFSAQQFPDLHSELNLSSLELGDSALYFCASSVGVGISYEQYFGPGTRLTVT.

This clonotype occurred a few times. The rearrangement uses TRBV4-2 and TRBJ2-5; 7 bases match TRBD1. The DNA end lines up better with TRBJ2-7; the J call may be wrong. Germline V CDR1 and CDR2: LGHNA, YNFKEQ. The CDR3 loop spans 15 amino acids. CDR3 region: CASSQGGQGVDEQYF. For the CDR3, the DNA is TGTGCCAGCAGCCAAGGGGGTCAGGGGGTCGACGAGCAGTACTTC.

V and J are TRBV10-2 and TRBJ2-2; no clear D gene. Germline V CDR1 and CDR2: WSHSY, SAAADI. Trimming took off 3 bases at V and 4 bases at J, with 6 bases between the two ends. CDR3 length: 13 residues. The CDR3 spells CASSEQLTGELFF. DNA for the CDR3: TGCGCCAGCAGTGAACAGCTCACCGGGGAGCTGTTTTTT.

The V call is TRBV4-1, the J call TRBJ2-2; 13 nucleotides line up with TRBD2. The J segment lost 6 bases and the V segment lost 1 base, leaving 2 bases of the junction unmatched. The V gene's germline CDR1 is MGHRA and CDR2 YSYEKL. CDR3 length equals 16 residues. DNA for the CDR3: TGCGCCAGCAGCCAAGTAACTAGCGGGAGGGCCGGGGAGCTGTTTTTT. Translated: CASSQVTSGRAGELFF.

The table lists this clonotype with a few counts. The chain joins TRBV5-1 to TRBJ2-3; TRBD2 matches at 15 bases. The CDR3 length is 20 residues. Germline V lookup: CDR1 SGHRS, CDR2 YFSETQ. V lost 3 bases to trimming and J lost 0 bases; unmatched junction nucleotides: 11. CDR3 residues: CASSSQVRTSGRVSTDTQYF. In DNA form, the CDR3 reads TGCGCCAGCAGCTCGCAAGTTCGGACTAGCGGGAGGGTGAGCACAGATACGCAGTATTTT.

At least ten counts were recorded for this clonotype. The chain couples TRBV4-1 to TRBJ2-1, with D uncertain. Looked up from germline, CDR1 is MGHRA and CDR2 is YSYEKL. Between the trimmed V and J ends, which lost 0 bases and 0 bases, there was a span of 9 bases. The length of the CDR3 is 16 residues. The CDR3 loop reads CASSQDIGSSYNEQFF. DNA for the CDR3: TGCGCCAGCAGCCAAGACATAGGTAGCTCCTACAATGAGCAGTTCTTC.

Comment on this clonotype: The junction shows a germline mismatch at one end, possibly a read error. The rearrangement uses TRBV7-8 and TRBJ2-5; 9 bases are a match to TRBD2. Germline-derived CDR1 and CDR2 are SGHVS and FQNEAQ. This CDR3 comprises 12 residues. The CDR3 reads CASSLVAGGLDF. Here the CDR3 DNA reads TGTGCCAGCAGCTTAGTGGCGGGAGGGCTGGACTTC.

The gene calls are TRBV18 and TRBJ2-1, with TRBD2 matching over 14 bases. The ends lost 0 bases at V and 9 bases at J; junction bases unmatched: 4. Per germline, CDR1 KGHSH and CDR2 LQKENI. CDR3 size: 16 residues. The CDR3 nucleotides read TGTGCCAGCTCACCACCGACTAGCGGGAGGGCCGTTGAGCAGTTCTTC. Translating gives CASSPPTSGRAVEQFF.

CDR3 coding DNA: TGCAGTGCTTGGACAGCCGAGCAGTACTTC. Encoded protein: CSAWTAEQYF. This chain uses TRBV20-1 with TRBJ2-1, with D perhaps matching TRBD1 (6 bases). The better agreement between TRBJ2-7 and the DNA end casts doubt on the J call. The CDR3 covers 10 residues. Per the germline V gene, CDR1 is DFQATT and CDR2 is SNEGSKA (reference sequence).

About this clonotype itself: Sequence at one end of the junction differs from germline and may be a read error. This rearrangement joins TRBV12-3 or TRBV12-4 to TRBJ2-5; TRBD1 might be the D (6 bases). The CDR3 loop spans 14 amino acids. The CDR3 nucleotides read TGTGCCAGCAGTTGGACAGACAGGAAAGAGACCCAGCACTTC. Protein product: CASSWTDRKETQHF.

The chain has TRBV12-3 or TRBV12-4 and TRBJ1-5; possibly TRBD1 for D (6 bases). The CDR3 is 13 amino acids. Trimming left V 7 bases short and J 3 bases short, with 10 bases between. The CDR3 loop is CASTTGSNQPQHF. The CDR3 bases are TGTGCCAGCACCACAGGGTCCAATCAGCCCCAGCATTTT.

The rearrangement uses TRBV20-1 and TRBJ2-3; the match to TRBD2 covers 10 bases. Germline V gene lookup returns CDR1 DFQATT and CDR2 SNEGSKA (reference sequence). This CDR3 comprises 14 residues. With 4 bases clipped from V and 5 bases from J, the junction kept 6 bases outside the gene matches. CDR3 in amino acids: CSATKREGGDTQYF. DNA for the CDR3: TGCAGTGCTACTAAGCGGGAGGGAGGAGATACGCAGTATTTT.

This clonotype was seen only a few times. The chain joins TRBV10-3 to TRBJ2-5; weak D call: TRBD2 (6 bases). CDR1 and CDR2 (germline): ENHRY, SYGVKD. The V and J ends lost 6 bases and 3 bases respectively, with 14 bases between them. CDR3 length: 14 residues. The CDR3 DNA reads TGTGCCATCAGCGGGACTCCAATGGAAGAGACCCAGTACTTC. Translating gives CAISGTPMEETQYF.